The rows below give T cell receptor beta chains drawn from one sample of a study of blood T cell repertoires in COVID-19. Produced via immunoSEQ multiplex PCR; TCRdb's table is partial and in-frame only. The sample holds roughly 250,000 clones, about nine tenths seen once. The sample was PBMCs or T cells enriched from blood (not recorded which). The origin of the receptors is a human donor in a cohort exposed to, infected with or recovered from COVID-19 (not recorded which). The donor label of this sample is uncertain. The CDR3 runs from the conserved cysteine through the conserved F or W. Each record gives: D gene, J gene, clone size, V gene, CDR3 DNA, CDR3 protein. The D gene is left open where the match is weak. The size entry is marked missing in some rows and otherwise reads once, few, many or a size class.

d_gene: -; j_gene: TRBJ2-1; abundance: few; v_gene: TRBV7-6; CDR3nt: TGTGCCAGCAGCTTGCAGGGGCTCGGCAATGAGCAGTTCTTC; CDR3aa: CASSLQGLGNEQFF
d_gene: TRBD2; j_gene: TRBJ2-1; abundance: -; v_gene: TRBV7-8; CDR3nt: TGTGCCAGCAGCCTGGGGCGTGTGTGGGGGACTAGCTTTTCAAATGAGCAGTTCTTC; CDR3aa: CASSLGRVWGTSFSNEQFF
d_gene: TRBD2; j_gene: TRBJ2-3; abundance: -; v_gene: TRBV3-1/TRBV3-2; CDR3nt: TGTGCCAGCAGCCCTAGCGGGGGGGGCACAGATACGCAGTATTTT; CDR3aa: CASSPSGGGTDTQYF
d_gene: -; j_gene: TRBJ1-2; abundance: -; v_gene: TRBV18; CDR3nt: TGTGCCAGCTCCCTCTCTGCACCTAGGCTGGACTATGGCTACACCTTC; CDR3aa: CASSLSAPRLDYGYTF
d_gene: -; j_gene: TRBJ1-2; abundance: -; v_gene: TRBV9; CDR3nt: TGTGCCAGCAGCGCGTCTCCGGGTTATGGCTACACCTTC; CDR3aa: CASSASPGYGYTF
d_gene: TRBD1; j_gene: TRBJ1-1; abundance: -; v_gene: TRBV29-1; CDR3nt: TGCAGCGTTTCGACAGGGGGCACGAACACTGAAGCTTTCTTT; CDR3aa: CSVSTGGTNTEAFF
d_gene: TRBD1; j_gene: TRBJ1-2; abundance: -; v_gene: TRBV5-6; CDR3nt: TGTGCCAGCAGCAAAGGACAGGGGCACTATGGCTACACCTTC; CDR3aa: CASSKGQGHYGYTF
d_gene: -; j_gene: TRBJ2-1; abundance: -; v_gene: TRBV4-1; CDR3nt: TGCGCCAGCAGCCAAGATGGGCGTTACAATGAGCAGTTCTTC; CDR3aa: CASSQDGRYNEQFF
d_gene: -; j_gene: TRBJ1-6; abundance: -; v_gene: TRBV2; CDR3nt: TGTGCCAGCTTGCAGGAAGCCGCCCTCCACTTT; CDR3aa: CASLQEAALHF
d_gene: -; j_gene: TRBJ2-3; abundance: once; v_gene: TRBV5-1; CDR3nt: TGCGCCAGCAGCCCCCAGACAGATACGCAGTATTTT; CDR3aa: CASSPQTDTQYF
d_gene: TRBD1; j_gene: TRBJ1-4; abundance: -; v_gene: TRBV2; CDR3nt: TGTGCCAGCAGTCGACAGGGAGCTGAAAAACTGTTTTTT; CDR3aa: CASSRQGAEKLFF
d_gene: -; j_gene: TRBJ1-1; abundance: -; v_gene: TRBV7-9; CDR3nt: TGTGCCAGCAGCTTACGCTCGGTGAACACTGAAGCTTTCTTT; CDR3aa: CASSLRSVNTEAFF
d_gene: TRBD2; j_gene: TRBJ2-5; abundance: -; v_gene: TRBV5-4; CDR3nt: TGTGCCAGCAGCTTGGCCAGGCTAGCGGGGCAAGAGACCCAGTACTTC; CDR3aa: CASSLARLAGQETQYF
d_gene: -; j_gene: TRBJ2-1; abundance: -; v_gene: TRBV21-1; CDR3nt: TGTGCCAGCAGCAAAGGGGGCGCTCCCAGCGGGGGGCCCTACAATGAGCAGTTCTTC; CDR3aa: CASSKGGAPSGGPYNEQFF
d_gene: -; j_gene: TRBJ1-2; abundance: -; v_gene: TRBV27; CDR3nt: TGTGCCAGCAGTGCAGACTCAGGGATGGGCTACACCTTC; CDR3aa: CASSADSGMGYTF
d_gene: -; j_gene: TRBJ1-2; abundance: -; v_gene: TRBV11-2; CDR3nt: TGTGCCAGCAGCTTAGCAGGTAGCGGCAGGTTCTATGGCTACACCTTC; CDR3aa: CASSLAGSGRFYGYTF
d_gene: TRBD2; j_gene: TRBJ2-5; abundance: -; v_gene: TRBV5-5; CDR3nt: TGTGCCAGCAGCGAAGGGACTAGAGTACAAGAGACCCAGTACTTC; CDR3aa: CASSEGTRVQETQYF
d_gene: TRBD2; j_gene: TRBJ2-1; abundance: -; v_gene: TRBV19; CDR3nt: TGTGCCAGTAGTCGATGGACTAGCGGGGGGGCCGGAGAAAAAGATGAGCAGTTCTTC; CDR3aa: CASSRWTSGGAGEKDEQFF
d_gene: TRBD1; j_gene: TRBJ1-5; abundance: -; v_gene: TRBV7-8; CDR3nt: TGTGCCAGCAGCCCCCGGACAGGGGTCAATCAGCCCCAGCATTTT; CDR3aa: CASSPRTGVNQPQHF
d_gene: -; j_gene: TRBJ2-1; abundance: -; v_gene: TRBV21-1; CDR3nt: TGTGCCAGCGGCACCGATACAGGGGCCCCAGAGCAGTTCTTC; CDR3aa: CASGTDTGAPEQFF
d_gene: -; j_gene: TRBJ1-1; abundance: -; v_gene: TRBV14; CDR3nt: TGTGCCAGCACTCGCGGTCAGCCAGTCACTGAAGCTTTCTTT; CDR3aa: CASTRGQPVTEAFF
d_gene: TRBD2; j_gene: TRBJ2-3; abundance: -; v_gene: TRBV10-3; CDR3nt: TGTGCCATCAGTGTACTAGCGGGGTCTAGCACAGATACGCAGTATTTT; CDR3aa: CAISVLAGSSTDTQYF
d_gene: -; j_gene: TRBJ1-1; abundance: -; v_gene: TRBV12-5; CDR3nt: TGTGCTAGTGGTTTGGGGAGTTCAATTCAGAACACTGAAGCTTTCTTT; CDR3aa: CASGLGSSIQNTEAFF
d_gene: -; j_gene: TRBJ1-2; abundance: once; v_gene: TRBV20-1; CDR3nt: TGCAGTGCTAGTCCCTCCGCGGGGGAGGGCTACACCTTC; CDR3aa: CSASPSAGEGYTF
d_gene: TRBD1; j_gene: TRBJ1-2; abundance: -; v_gene: TRBV7-8; CDR3nt: TGTGCCAGCAGCTTACGCGGCAGGGGGGATGGCTACACCTTC; CDR3aa: CASSLRGRGDGYTF
d_gene: TRBD1; j_gene: TRBJ1-2; abundance: -; v_gene: TRBV2; CDR3nt: TGTGCCAGCAGTCAAGGGGGCGGATATGGCTACACCTTC; CDR3aa: CASSQGGGYGYTF
d_gene: -; j_gene: TRBJ2-7; abundance: -; v_gene: TRBV3-1/TRBV3-2; CDR3nt: TGTGCCAGCAGCCAAAGTCTACAGGATACGGACGAGCAGTACTTC; CDR3aa: CASSQSLQDTDEQYF
d_gene: -; j_gene: TRBJ2-5; abundance: -; v_gene: TRBV15; CDR3nt: TGTGCCACCTCTCCGGAGGCCCTGGGAGAGACCCAGTACTTC; CDR3aa: CATSPEALGETQYF
d_gene: TRBD1; j_gene: TRBJ2-1; abundance: -; v_gene: TRBV2; CDR3nt: TGTGCCAGCAGTGAGGGACAGGGATGGAGTGAGCAGTTCTTC; CDR3aa: CASSEGQGWSEQFF
d_gene: -; j_gene: TRBJ2-1; abundance: -; v_gene: TRBV6-1; CDR3nt: TGTGCCAGCAGTGATCCCCCAGCAGGTTACAATGAGCAGTTCTTC; CDR3aa: CASSDPPAGYNEQFF
d_gene: TRBD1; j_gene: TRBJ1-1; abundance: -; v_gene: TRBV18; CDR3nt: TGTGCCAGCTCGCCCTCAGGGGGCGCCCCGGGGACTGAAGCTTTCTTT; CDR3aa: CASSPSGGAPGTEAFF
d_gene: TRBD1; j_gene: TRBJ1-6; abundance: -; v_gene: TRBV14; CDR3nt: TGTGCCAGCAGCCAAGGGACAGGACATAATTCACCCCTCCACTTT; CDR3aa: CASSQGTGHNSPLHF
d_gene: -; j_gene: TRBJ2-1; abundance: -; v_gene: TRBV29-1; CDR3nt: TGCAGCGTTGCCGGGACCTACAATGAGCAGTTCTTC; CDR3aa: CSVAGTYNEQFF
d_gene: -; j_gene: TRBJ2-5; abundance: -; v_gene: TRBV30; CDR3nt: TGTGCCTGGAGTGGACAGCAAGAGACCCAGTACTTC; CDR3aa: CAWSGQQETQYF
d_gene: -; j_gene: TRBJ2-7; abundance: -; v_gene: TRBV19; CDR3nt: TGTGCCAGTAGTATGGCAGGGGCGAGCTACGAGCAGTACTTC; CDR3aa: CASSMAGASYEQYF
d_gene: TRBD1; j_gene: TRBJ1-4; abundance: -; v_gene: TRBV19; CDR3nt: TGTGCCAGTAGTATAGGTACAGGGGGAAGCAGCGAAAAACTGTTTTTT; CDR3aa: CASSIGTGGSSEKLFF
d_gene: -; j_gene: TRBJ1-5; abundance: -; v_gene: TRBV27; CDR3nt: TGTGCCAGCGGAGAGCTCGGGGGTAGCAATCAGCCCCAGCATTTT; CDR3aa: CASGELGGSNQPQHF
d_gene: -; j_gene: TRBJ1-1; abundance: once; v_gene: TRBV19; CDR3nt: TGTGCCAGTTCTAAACCCCCCGCGGCGGTCCGGGGCACTGAAGCTTTCTTT; CDR3aa: CASSKPPAAVRGTEAFF
d_gene: -; j_gene: TRBJ2-2; abundance: -; v_gene: TRBV5-6; CDR3nt: TGTGCCAGCAGCTCGGCGGGGTTCACCGGGGAGCTGTTTTTT; CDR3aa: CASSSAGFTGELFF
d_gene: -; j_gene: TRBJ2-5; abundance: once; v_gene: TRBV6-5; CDR3nt: TGTGCCAGCAGTTTTCGGGGGGCACTCGAAGAGACCCAGTACTTC; CDR3aa: CASSFRGALEETQYF
d_gene: -; j_gene: TRBJ1-2; abundance: -; v_gene: TRBV10-1; CDR3nt: TGCGCCAGCCCTACTCCCCGGACTGCCTATTACTATGGCTACACCTTC; CDR3aa: CASPTPRTAYYYGYTF
d_gene: -; j_gene: TRBJ1-6; abundance: -; v_gene: TRBV2; CDR3nt: TGTGCCAGCAGTCTTGACCGGAGCTCCTATAATTCACCCCTCCACTTT; CDR3aa: CASSLDRSSYNSPLHF
d_gene: -; j_gene: TRBJ1-2; abundance: -; v_gene: TRBV27; CDR3nt: TGTGCCAGCAGTCCCGGCGGTAAGGAGGCGAACTATGGCTACACCTTC; CDR3aa: CASSPGGKEANYGYTF